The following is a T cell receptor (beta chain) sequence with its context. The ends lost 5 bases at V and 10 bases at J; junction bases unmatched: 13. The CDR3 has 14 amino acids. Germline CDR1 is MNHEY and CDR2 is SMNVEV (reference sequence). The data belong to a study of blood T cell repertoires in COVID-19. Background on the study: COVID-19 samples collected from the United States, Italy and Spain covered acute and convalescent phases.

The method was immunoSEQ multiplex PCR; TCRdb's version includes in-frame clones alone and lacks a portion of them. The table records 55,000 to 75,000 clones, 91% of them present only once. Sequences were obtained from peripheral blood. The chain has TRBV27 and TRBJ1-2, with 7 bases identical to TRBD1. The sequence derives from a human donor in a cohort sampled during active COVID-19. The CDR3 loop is CASSPTGASVDYTF. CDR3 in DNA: TGTGCCAGCAGTCCCACAGGGGCCTCCGTCGACTACACCTTC.